These T cell receptor beta chains were read from a single sample in a study of post-analysis software for immune sequencing data. Each CDR3 protein is one row after TCRdb ran MiXCR on the PCR reads. The sample yields roughly 870,000 distinct CDR3 sequences, about 57% seen once. Sample: blood. Every receptor here comes from a girl under 18 with multiple sclerosis. Each CDR3 is given with its conserved first and last residue. D genes are given only for firm matches. The listing skips clone size in some rows; elsewhere it reads once, few, many or a size class.

V	J	D	size	CDR3	DNA
TRBV12-3/TRBV12-4	TRBJ1-5	NA	few	CASSPAGGSNQPQHF	TGTGCCAGCAGCCCCGCGGGCGGTAGCAATCAGCCCCAGCATTTT
TRBV19	TRBJ1-1	NA	NA	CASGVDAALAFF	TGTGCCAGTGGGGTCGACGCGGCCCTTGCTTTCTTT
TRBV29-1	TRBJ2-5	NA	NA	CSVEIWETQYF	TGCAGCGTTGAAATTTGGGAGACCCAGTACTTC
TRBV20-1	TRBJ2-4	TRBD2	few	CSARLGAGGPPTLQNIQYF	TGCAGTGCTAGGTTGGGGGCGGGGGGGCCCCCCACCTTACAAAACATTCAGTACTTC
TRBV20-1	TRBJ2-7	NA	NA	CSAARWDEQYF	TGCAGTGCTGCCAGGTGGGACGAGCAGTACTTC
TRBV2	TRBJ2-1	NA	NA	CASSDMGSPDEGQFF	TGTGCCAGCAGTGATATGGGCTCCCCAGATGAGGGGCAGTTCTTC
TRBV29-1	TRBJ2-2	NA	NA	CSVEGPTGELFF	TGCAGCGTTGAAGGCCCCACCGGGGAGCTGTTTTTT
TRBV20-1	TRBJ2-7	NA	NA	CRAGRAGDYEQYF	TGCAGGGCCGGACGGGCAGGGGACTACGAGCAGTACTTC
TRBV10-3	TRBJ1-1	NA	NA	CAISESMDEAFF	TGTGCCATCAGTGAGTCGATGGATGAGGCTTTCTTT
TRBV6-1	TRBJ1-5	TRBD1	once	CASSVQGGDQPQHF	TGTGCCAGCAGTGTACAGGGGGGGGATCAGCCCCAGCATTTT
TRBV10-3	TRBJ2-3	TRBD2	once	CASVGLAGDTQYF	TGTGCCTCGGTCGGACTAGCGGGAGATACGCAGTATTTT
TRBV7-3	TRBJ1-1	TRBD1	NA	CASSSTGGGTEAFF	TGTGCCAGCAGCTCAACAGGGGGTGGCACTGAAGCTTTCTTT
TRBV5-1	TRBJ2-7	TRBD2	few	CASSSGTSYYEQYF	TGCGCCAGCAGCTCTGGGACTAGCTACTACGAGCAGTACTTC
TRBV5-6	TRBJ1-2	NA	NA	CASSWRRSGLYGYTF	TGTGCCAGCAGCTGGCGCCGATCGGGCCTCTATGGCTACACCTTC
TRBV3-1	TRBJ2-3	NA	NA	CASSQKTSSVEYF	TGTGCCAGCAGCCAGAAGACCTCTAGCGTGGAGTATTTT
TRBV29-1	TRBJ2-1	NA	few	CSVEQRLQGGNEQFF	TGCAGCGTTGAACAAAGGCTTCAGGGCGGGAATGAGCAGTTCTTC
TRBV4-2	TRBJ2-7	TRBD1	few	CASSQEHGTGGVYEQYF	TGTGCCAGCAGCCAAGAACATGGGACAGGGGGCGTTTACGAGCAGTACTTC
TRBV27	TRBJ2-7	TRBD1	NA	CVSSLRQGAMTYEQYF	TGTGTCAGCAGTTTACGACAGGGGGCAATGACCTACGAGCAGTACTTC
TRBV18	TRBJ1-5	NA	NA	CASSLQLHPGPSSQPQHF	TGTGCCAGCTCCCTTCAATTACATCCGGGACCCTCAAGTCAGCCCCAGCATTTT
TRBV20-1	TRBJ2-7	NA	NA	CSAIGGAAYEQYF	TGCAGTGCCATCGGCGGGGCGGCCTACGAGCAGTACTTC
TRBV5-1	TRBJ2-1	TRBD2	NA	CASSSYPNHSGRASDNEQFF	TGCGCCAGCAGCTCCTATCCAAACCATAGCGGGAGGGCCTCAGACAATGAGCAGTTCTTC
TRBV7-2	TRBJ2-1	TRBD2	NA	CASSLSGLAANEQFF	TGTGCCAGCAGCTTGTCTGGACTAGCGGCCAATGAGCAGTTCTTC